These T cell receptor beta chains were read from a single sample in a study of blood T cell repertoires in COVID-19. Libraries were prepared by immunoSEQ multiplex PCR; TCRdb keeps only in-frame clonotypes and omits some of them. The top ten clones hold less than 2.5% of a sample with some 220,000 clones, 80% to 85% of them seen once. Source material: peripheral blood. These TCRs come from a woman in her sixties or seventies with acute or convalescent COVID-19. Each CDR3 is given with its conserved first and last residue. The D gene is left open where the match is weak. Clone size appears in some rows only: once, few, many, or a class for an expanded clone.

clone_size,v_call,d_call,j_call,cdr3_nt,cdr3_aa
once,TRBV9,TRBD1,TRBJ2-7,TGTGCCAGCAGCGTAGGGGGGACAGGGCCCTACGAGCAGTACTTC,CASSVGGTGPYEQYF
few,TRBV7-2,.,TRBJ2-7,TGTGCCAGCAGCCTCGGCCTATCGGGCGAGCAGTACTTC,CASSLGLSGEQYF
few,TRBV2,TRBD1,TRBJ1-6,TGTGCCAGCAGTAGACAGGGTGCTGCTTCACCCCTCCACTTT,CASSRQGAASPLHF
.,TRBV4-2,TRBD1,TRBJ1-1,TGTGCCAGCAGCCAAGAAAGGGGACAGACCCCGAAAGCTTTCTTT,CASSQERGQTPKAFF
.,TRBV30,TRBD1,TRBJ1-1,TGTGCCTGGAGTGCCGACAGGGTCTCTGAAGCTTTCTTT,CAWSADRVSEAFF
.,TRBV9,TRBD1,TRBJ1-1,TGTGCCAGCAGCCCCTTCCAGGGGGCGAACACTGAAGCTTTCTTT,CASSPFQGANTEAFF
once,TRBV3-1/TRBV3-2,.,TRBJ2-7,TGTGCCACCCGCCGGGAGGGGGCTGACGAGCAGTACTTC,CATRREGADEQYF
.,TRBV30,TRBD1,TRBJ1-2,TGTGCCTGGAGTTTCACAGGGGTCGGCTACACCTTC,CAWSFTGVGYTF
.,TRBV6-1,.,TRBJ1-2,TGTGCCAGCAGTGAAGCGGAGGCCTACTTTGATTGGGGGCGAGTCTATGGCTACACCTTC,CASSEAEAYFDWGRVYGYTF
.,TRBV4-1,.,TRBJ1-2,TGCGCCAGCAGCCAAGATTCGGACTCAATCCTCCTCTATGGCTACACCTTC,CASSQDSDSILLYGYTF
.,TRBV6-1,.,TRBJ2-1,TGTGCCAGCAGTGAGTCCCTGCAGGGCGAGCAGTTCTTC,CASSESLQGEQFF
.,TRBV7-9,TRBD2,TRBJ2-2,TGTGCCAGCCCGCGGGGGTCGACCACCGGGGAGCTGTTTTTT,CASPRGSTTGELFF
.,TRBV30,.,TRBJ1-3,TGTGCCTGGAGTGTACGGTCTCCGTCTGGAAACACCATATATTTT,CAWSVRSPSGNTIYF
.,TRBV18,TRBD2,TRBJ2-2,TGTGCCAGCTCACCGGGTTGGGGACTAGCGGAGACCACCGGGGAGCTGTTTTTT,CASSPGWGLAETTGELFF
once,TRBV5-1,TRBD1,TRBJ2-7,TGCGCCAGCAGCCAGAGACAGGGGGTGGGCGAGCAGTACTTC,CASSQRQGVGEQYF
.,TRBV6-6,.,TRBJ1-2,TGTGCCAGCAGTCAAAAATTAGGAGCTAACTATGGCTACACCTTC,CASSQKLGANYGYTF
.,TRBV5-1,.,TRBJ1-1,TGCGCCAGCAGCGAATTTGACAGAGCGAACACTGAAGCTTTCTTT,CASSEFDRANTEAFF
few,TRBV19,.,TRBJ1-2,TGTGCCAGTAGTATGGAGGGCAGAAACTATGGCTACACCTTC,CASSMEGRNYGYTF
.,TRBV5-1,.,TRBJ2-2,TGCGCCAGCAGCTTGGACTCTGCCACCGGGGAGCTGTTTTTT,CASSLDSATGELFF
once,TRBV7-2,.,TRBJ1-1,TGTGCCAGCACCTCCCTCTCCAGGGTCCACTTCTACACTGAAGCTTTCTTT,CASTSLSRVHFYTEAFF
.,TRBV29-1,.,TRBJ1-1,TGCAGCGCCCCGGGGGTCGGTGACACTGAAGCTTTCTTT,CSAPGVGDTEAFF
.,TRBV27,TRBD2,TRBJ2-7,TGTGCCAGCAGTCAAATAGCGGGGCCCTACGAGCAGTACTTC,CASSQIAGPYEQYF
.,TRBV7-8,TRBD2,TRBJ2-3,TGTGCCAGCAGCTTAGCGCGGTCGGGGGGGGAATCAGATACGCAGTATTTT,CASSLARSGGESDTQYF
.,TRBV27,TRBD2,TRBJ2-5,TGTGCCAGCAGCACTACCCGCCGGGGAGGGAAGGGGTTTTCGGCAGAGACCCAGTACTTC,CASSTTRRGGKGFSAETQYF
.,TRBV4-2,TRBD2,TRBJ2-1,TGTGCCAGCAGCCAAGAACTAGCGGGATCCTACAATGAGCAGTTCTTC,CASSQELAGSYNEQFF
.,TRBV4-3,TRBD1,TRBJ2-1,TGCGCCAGCAGCCAAGACTTTCCGGGACAGGCTTACAATGAGCAGTTCTTC,CASSQDFPGQAYNEQFF
.,TRBV27,TRBD1,TRBJ1-1,TGTGCCAGCAGTTTCGATCGGACAGGGGGAATGAACACTGAAGCTTTCTTT,CASSFDRTGGMNTEAFF